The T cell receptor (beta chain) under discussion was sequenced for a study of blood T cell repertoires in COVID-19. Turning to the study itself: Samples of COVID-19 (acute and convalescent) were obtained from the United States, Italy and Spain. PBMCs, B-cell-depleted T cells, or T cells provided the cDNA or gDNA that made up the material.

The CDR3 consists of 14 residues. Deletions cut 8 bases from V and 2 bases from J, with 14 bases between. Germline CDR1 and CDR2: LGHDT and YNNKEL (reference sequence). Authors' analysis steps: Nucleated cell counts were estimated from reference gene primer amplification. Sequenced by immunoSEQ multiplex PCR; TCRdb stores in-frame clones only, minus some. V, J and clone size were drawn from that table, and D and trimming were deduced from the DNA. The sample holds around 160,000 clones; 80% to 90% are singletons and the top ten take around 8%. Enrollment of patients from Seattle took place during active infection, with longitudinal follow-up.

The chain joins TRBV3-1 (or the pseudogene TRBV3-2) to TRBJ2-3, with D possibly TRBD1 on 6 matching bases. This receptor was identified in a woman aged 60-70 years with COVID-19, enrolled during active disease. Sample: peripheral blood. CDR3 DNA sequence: TGTGCCAGCCACCCCAGGGGAACCACAGATACGCAGTATTTT. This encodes CASHPRGTTDTQYF.